This TCR delta chain is from a study of γδ T cells in repeated Plasmodium falciparum infection (dated by TCRdb to about 2021). Background for the entire study: The natural-infection arm enrolled Malian children exposed to intense seasonal malaria transmission, compared against age and gender matched Australian children. The study examined how repeated Plasmodium falciparum infection shapes the human gammadelta T cell repertoire, using natural infection in Mali and controlled human malaria infection. Controlled-infection subjects were sampled at baseline, immediately before selected infections, and 21 days after each infection. Four controlled human malaria infections were administered to five malaria-naive U.S. adults over approximately 580 days by bites from P. falciparum NF54-infected Anopheles stephensi mosquitoes. The gammadelta TCR repertoires from Mali were analysed in two ways: cross-sectionally during periods with no transmission, and longitudinally across episodes of acute febrile malaria.

Library method: multiplex PCR. TCRdb records Illumina MiSeq as the sequencer. From each sorted gammadelta T cell sample, both TCR gamma (TRG) and TCR delta (TRD) chains were sequenced. The paper's processing steps were these. The repertoire analyses used clonotype tree plots, the accumulated frequency of the top 20 clonotypes, and diversity index (DI) and D75 metrics. For TCRdb, the public reads were processed anew by CATT, and duplicate DNA sequences were folded into one row. The V and J calls here are based on TCRdb, not the publication. The sample table records over 45,000 delta-chain clones; roughly 1.5% of these occur just once. The ten largest clones take up roughly 8.6% of the sample. For bulk TCR repertoire analysis, Vgamma9/Vdelta2+ and Vdelta2-negative gammadelta T cell populations were flow-sorted out of peripheral blood mononuclear cells. This clone is classified as medium-sized (0.01 to 0.1%). The target of this receptor is not known. No base quality information exists; no much larger clone differs at one position. Other nucleotide sequences from this sample produce the same CDR3.

Study-wide findings and limitations: In Vdelta2-negative gammadelta TCR repertoires, which were largely Vdelta1+, repeated controlled infections appeared to drive waves of new clonotype selection. Compared with Australian children, Malian children appeared to have Vdelta2-negative gammadelta TCR repertoires that were more clonally expanded, less diverse and less shared. Generalizability was limited because the Malian cohort came from a small rural village made up predominantly of one ethnic group. Vgamma9/Vdelta2+ TCR repertoires showed a highly stable polyclonal repertoire over time and infection, with many inter-individual overlapping TCRgamma sequences. Analysis of inter-individual variability in gammadelta T cell responses was limited by the small size of the controlled-infection cohort.

Its CDR3 holds 20 amino acids, cysteine through phenylalanine. Only CDR3 DNA is held: 60 bases, read in frame from base 1. V is cut back by 2 bases and J by 2 bases, with 16 bases in the junction unmatched. Taken from the germline V gene, the CDR1 and CDR2 loops are TSWWSYY and QGS. The chain is assembled from TRDV1 and TRDJ1; 11 nucleotides in the junction match TRDD3. The source is a pool of human donors (malaria-infected and uninfected, not separated). Sequenced sample: gamma-delta T cells from blood. The DNA sequence reads TGTGCTCTTGGGGAAGAAGGCGACTACGTGGGGGATACGGAGACCGATAAACTCATCTTT. The resulting protein is CALGEEGDYVGDTETDKLIF.